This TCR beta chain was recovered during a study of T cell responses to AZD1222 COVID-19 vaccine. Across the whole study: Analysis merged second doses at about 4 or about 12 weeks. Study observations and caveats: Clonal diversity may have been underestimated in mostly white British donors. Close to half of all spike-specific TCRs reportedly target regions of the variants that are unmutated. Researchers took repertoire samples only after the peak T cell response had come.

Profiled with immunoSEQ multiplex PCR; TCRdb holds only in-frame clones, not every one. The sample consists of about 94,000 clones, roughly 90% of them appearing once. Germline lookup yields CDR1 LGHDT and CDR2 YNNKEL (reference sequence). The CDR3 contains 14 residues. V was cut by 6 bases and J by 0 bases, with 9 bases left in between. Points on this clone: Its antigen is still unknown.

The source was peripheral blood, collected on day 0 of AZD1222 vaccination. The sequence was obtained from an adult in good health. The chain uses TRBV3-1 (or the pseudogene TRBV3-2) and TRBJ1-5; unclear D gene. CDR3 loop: CASSYTDSNQPQHF. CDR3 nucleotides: TGTGCCAGCAGTTACACGGATAGCAATCAGCCCCAGCATTTT.